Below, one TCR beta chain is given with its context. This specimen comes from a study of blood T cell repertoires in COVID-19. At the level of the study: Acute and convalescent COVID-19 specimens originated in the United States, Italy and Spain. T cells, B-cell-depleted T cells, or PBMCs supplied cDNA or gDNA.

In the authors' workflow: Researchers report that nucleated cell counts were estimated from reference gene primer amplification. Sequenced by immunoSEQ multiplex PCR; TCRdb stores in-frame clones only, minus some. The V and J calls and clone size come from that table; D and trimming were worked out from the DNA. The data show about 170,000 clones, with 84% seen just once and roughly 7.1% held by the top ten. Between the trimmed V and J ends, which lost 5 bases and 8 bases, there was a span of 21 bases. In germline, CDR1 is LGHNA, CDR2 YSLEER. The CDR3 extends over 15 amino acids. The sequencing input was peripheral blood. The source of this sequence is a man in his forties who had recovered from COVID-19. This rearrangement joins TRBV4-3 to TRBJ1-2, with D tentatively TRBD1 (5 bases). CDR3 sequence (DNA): TGCGCCAGCAGCGAAGGCTCCAGGGTTGCATCGGGCTACACCTTC. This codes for CASSEGSRVASGYTF.